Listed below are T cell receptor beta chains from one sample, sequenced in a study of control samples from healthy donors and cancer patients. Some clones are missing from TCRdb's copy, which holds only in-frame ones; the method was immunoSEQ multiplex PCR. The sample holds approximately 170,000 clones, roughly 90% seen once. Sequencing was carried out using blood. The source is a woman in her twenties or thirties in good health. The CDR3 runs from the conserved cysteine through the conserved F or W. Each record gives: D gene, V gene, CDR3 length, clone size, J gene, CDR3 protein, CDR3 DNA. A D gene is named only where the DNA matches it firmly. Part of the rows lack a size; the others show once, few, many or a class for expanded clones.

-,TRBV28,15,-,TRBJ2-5,CASSPTGKRAETQYF,TGTGCCAGCAGCCCCACCGGGAAGAGGGCGGAGACCCAGTACTTC
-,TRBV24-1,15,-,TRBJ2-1,CATSDLPGSDNEQFF,TGTGCCACCAGTGATTTACCCGGGTCGGACAATGAGCAGTTCTTC
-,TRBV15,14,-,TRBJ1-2,CATSRAGGLEGYTF,TGTGCCACCAGCAGAGCAGGAGGGCTGGAGGGCTACACCTTC
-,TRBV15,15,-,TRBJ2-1,CATSRGRAGRDEQFF,TGTGCCACCAGCAGAGGGAGGGCAGGGAGAGATGAGCAGTTCTTC
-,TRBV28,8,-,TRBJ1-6,CASSPLHF,TGTGCCAGCAGCCCCCTCCACTTT
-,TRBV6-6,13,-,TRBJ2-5,CASSYSPLETQYF,TGTGCCAGCAGTTACTCGCCCCTAGAGACCCAGTACTTC
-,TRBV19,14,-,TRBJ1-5,CATRPGQYNQPQHF,TGTGCCACTCGACCGGGTCAGTACAATCAGCCCCAGCATTTT
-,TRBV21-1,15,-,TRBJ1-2,CASSKDTLQRGSYTF,TGTGCCAGCAGCAAAGATACCCTGCAGAGGGGTAGCTACACCTTC
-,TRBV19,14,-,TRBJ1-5,CASRHTGNNQPQHF,TGTGCCAGTAGGCATACAGGGAACAATCAGCCCCAGCATTTT
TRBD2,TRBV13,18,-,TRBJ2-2,CASSLVTSGRAGAGELFF,TGTGCCAGCAGCTTAGTGACTAGCGGGAGGGCCGGGGCCGGGGAGCTGTTTTTT
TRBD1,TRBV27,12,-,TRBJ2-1,CATRDRGREQFF,TGTGCCACGAGGGACAGGGGGCGAGAGCAGTTCTTC
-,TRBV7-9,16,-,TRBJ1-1,CASSPHPDGPNTEAFF,TGTGCCAGCAGCCCTCACCCGGACGGGCCAAACACTGAAGCTTTCTTT
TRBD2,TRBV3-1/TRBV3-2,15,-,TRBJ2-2,CASSQVEREPGELFF,TGTGCCAGCAGCCAAGTCGAGCGGGAGCCCGGGGAGCTGTTTTTT
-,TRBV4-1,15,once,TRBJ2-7,CASSQDPGGSYEQYF,TGCGCCAGCAGCCAAGACCCGGGCGGCTCCTACGAGCAGTACTTC
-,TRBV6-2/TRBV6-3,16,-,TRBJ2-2,CASSYRKGFSPGELFF,TGTGCCAGCAGTTATCGTAAGGGTTTCAGCCCCGGGGAGCTGTTTTTT
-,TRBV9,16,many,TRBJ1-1,CASSVPTGRGDTEAFF,TGTGCCAGCAGCGTACCGACAGGTAGGGGGGACACTGAAGCTTTCTTT
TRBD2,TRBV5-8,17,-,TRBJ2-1,CASSAAWTSGVYNEQFF,TGTGCCAGCAGCGCCGCCTGGACTAGCGGAGTCTACAATGAGCAGTTCTTC
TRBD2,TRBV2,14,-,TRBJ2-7,CASTEGLAGDEQYF,TGTGCCAGCACCGAGGGACTAGCGGGAGACGAGCAGTACTTC
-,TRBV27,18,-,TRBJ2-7,CASSSFVDRRTASYEQYF,TGTGCCAGCAGTTCTTTTGTCGATAGGAGAACAGCCTCCTACGAGCAGTACTTC
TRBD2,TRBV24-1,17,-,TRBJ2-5,CATSDPGLAGVKETQYF,TGTGCCACCAGTGATCCGGGACTAGCGGGAGTAAAAGAGACCCAGTACTTC
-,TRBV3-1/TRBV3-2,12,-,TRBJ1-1,CASSQAGSEAFF,TGTGCCAGCAGCCAAGCAGGCAGTGAAGCTTTCTTT
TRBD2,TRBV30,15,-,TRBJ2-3,CAWSVLAGYTDTQYF,TGTGCCTGGAGTGTCCTAGCGGGTTACACAGATACGCAGTATTTT
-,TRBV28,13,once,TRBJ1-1,CASSPRGNTEAFF,TGTGCCAGCAGTCCTCGTGGGAACACTGAAGCTTTCTTT